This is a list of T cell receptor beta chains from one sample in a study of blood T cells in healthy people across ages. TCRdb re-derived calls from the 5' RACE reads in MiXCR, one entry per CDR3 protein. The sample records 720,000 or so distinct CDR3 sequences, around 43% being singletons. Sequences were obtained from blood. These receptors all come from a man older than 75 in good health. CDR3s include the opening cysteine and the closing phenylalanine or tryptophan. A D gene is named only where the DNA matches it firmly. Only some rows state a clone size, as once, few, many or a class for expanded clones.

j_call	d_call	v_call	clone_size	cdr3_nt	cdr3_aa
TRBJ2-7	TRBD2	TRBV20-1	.	TGCAGTGCTAGAACTAGCGGGGGGGCTCACGAGCAGTACTTC	CSARTSGGAHEQYF
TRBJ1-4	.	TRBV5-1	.	TGCGCCAGCAGCGCACAGGGTAATGAAAAACTGTTTTTT	CASSAQGNEKLFF
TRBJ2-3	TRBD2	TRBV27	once	TGTGCCAGCAGCCCCTTTGGGCGGGGGGGGAGCGATACGCAGTATTTT	CASSPFGRGGSDTQYF
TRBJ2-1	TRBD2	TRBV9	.	TGTGCCAGCAGCGTAGCCAAGAAGAAGGGACTAGCGGGAGGGGATGAGCAGTTCTTC	CASSVAKKKGLAGGDEQFF
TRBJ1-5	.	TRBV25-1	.	TGTGCCAGCAGTGAGGCCGGCCGGAATAGCAATCAGCCCCAGCATTTT	CASSEAGRNSNQPQHF
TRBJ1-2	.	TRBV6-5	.	TGTGCCAGCAGTTACTCCGGGACTACGGCCGGCTACACCTTC	CASSYSGTTAGYTF
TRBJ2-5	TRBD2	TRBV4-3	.	TGCGCCAGCGGAGCGGGGAGGCAAGAGACCCAGTACTTC	CASGAGRQETQYF
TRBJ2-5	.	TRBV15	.	TGTGCCACCAGCAAGGGGGGCAATGAGCAGTACTTC	CATSKGGNEQYF
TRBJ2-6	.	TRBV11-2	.	TGTGCCAGCAGTTTTCAGATTTCTGGGGCCAACGTCCTGACTTTC	CASSFQISGANVLTF
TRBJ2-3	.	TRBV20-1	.	TGCAGTGCTCCGGGTTTGTTTGGCCCAGATACGCAGTATTTT	CSAPGLFGPDTQYF
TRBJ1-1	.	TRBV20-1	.	TGCAGTGCTAAACAGGCAGCGAACACTGAAGCTTTCTTT	CSAKQAANTEAFF
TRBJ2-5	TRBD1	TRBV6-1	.	TGTGCCAGCAGAAAGGACAGGGGGGGGGAGACCCAGTACTTC	CASRKDRGGETQYF
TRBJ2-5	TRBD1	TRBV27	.	TGTGCCAGCAGTTTTAAGGGGGCCACGGCGGGAGAGACCCAGTACTTC	CASSFKGATAGETQYF
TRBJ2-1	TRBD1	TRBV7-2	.	TGTGCCAGCAGCTTCCTCCGCCGGGGACAGGGGGCTAGGAATGAGCAGTTCTTC	CASSFLRRGQGARNEQFF
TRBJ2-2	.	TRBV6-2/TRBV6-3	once	TGTGCCAGCAGTGAGCCGGGGCGAAGAACCGGGGAGCTGTTTTTT	CASSEPGRRTGELFF
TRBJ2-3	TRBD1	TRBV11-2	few	TGTGCCAGCAGCTCCGGGACAGCCACCTCTAGCACAGATACGCAGTATTTT	CASSSGTATSSTDTQYF
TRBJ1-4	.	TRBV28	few	TGTGCCAGCAGACCTGGGGGTACGCGGGAAAAACTGTTTTTT	CASRPGGTREKLFF
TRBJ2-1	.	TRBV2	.	TGTGCCAGCAGTTTGGATGGCCGTTTTAATGAGCAGTTCTTC	CASSLDGRFNEQFF
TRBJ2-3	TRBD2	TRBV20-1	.	TGCAGCGGAGGGAGGGAGGGTGCAGATACGCAGTATTTT	CSGGREGADTQYF
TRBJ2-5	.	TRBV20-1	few	TGCAGTGCTCCGGACAGAAGTCAAAGTCAAGAGACCCAGTACTTC	CSAPDRSQSQETQYF
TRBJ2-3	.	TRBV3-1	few	TGTGCCAGCAGCCAATTGGCGCGGGCAGAAAACACAGATACGCAGTATTTT	CASSQLARAENTDTQYF
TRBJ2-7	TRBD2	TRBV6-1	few	TGTGCCAGCAGTGAACGGGGGGGGCGCGGCTACGAGCAGTACTTC	CASSERGGRGYEQYF
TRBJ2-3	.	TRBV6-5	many	TGTGCCAGCAGCTTATCAGGGGTCGGCACAGATACGCAGTATTTT	CASSLSGVGTDTQYF
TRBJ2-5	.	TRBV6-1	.	TGTGCCAGCAGTGAAGAGTTGGGTGGAGGAGGAGAGACCCAGTACTTC	CASSEELGGGGETQYF
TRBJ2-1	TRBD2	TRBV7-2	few	TGTGCCAGCAGCCACACCGGGACTAGGGGAAACAATGAGCAGTTCTTC	CASSHTGTRGNNEQFF
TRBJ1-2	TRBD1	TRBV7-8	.	TGTGCCAGCAGCATAGGCAAGGGTTACAGGGGAGGCTACACCTTC	CASSIGKGYRGGYTF
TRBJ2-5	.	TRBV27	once	TGTGCCAGCAGTTTCCAGGGGCCTACGCAAGAGACCCAGTACTTC	CASSFQGPTQETQYF
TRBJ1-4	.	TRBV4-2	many	TGTGCCAGCAGCCGACGGGACTCCACAGGGGAAAAACTGTTTTTT	CASSRRDSTGEKLFF
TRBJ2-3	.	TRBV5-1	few	TGCGCCAGCAGCTTGGAAGGGTTCGGGACAGATACGCAGTATTTT	CASSLEGFGTDTQYF
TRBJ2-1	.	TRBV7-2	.	TGTGCCAGCAGCTTAGCCTACAACAATGAGCAGTTCTTC	CASSLAYNNEQFF
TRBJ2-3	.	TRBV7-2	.	TGTGCCAGCAATTGGGGTTCCACAGATACGCAGTATTTT	CASNWGSTDTQYF
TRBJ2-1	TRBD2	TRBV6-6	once	TGTGCCACCTGTCCTAGCGGGAGCTCGTGGTACAATGAGCAGTTCTTC	CATCPSGSSWYNEQFF
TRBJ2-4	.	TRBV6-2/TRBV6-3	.	TGTGCCAGCAGTTATGTCGGTGGAAACATTCAGTACTTC	CASSYVGGNIQYF
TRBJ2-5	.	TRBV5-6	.	TGTGCCAGCAACTTAATGGCGAGGACCCAAGAGACCCAGTACTTC	CASNLMARTQETQYF
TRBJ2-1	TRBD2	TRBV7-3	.	TGTGCCAGCAGAAGCCGACTAGCGAGCGATGAGCAGTTCTTC	CASRSRLASDEQFF
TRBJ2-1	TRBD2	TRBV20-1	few	TGCAGCGGACGCCGGGGGGGCGAGCAGTTCTTC	CSGRRGGEQFF
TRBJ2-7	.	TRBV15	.	TGTGCCACCAGCTCCAGAAAAGGGCGTTCCGAGCAGTACTTC	CATSSRKGRSEQYF
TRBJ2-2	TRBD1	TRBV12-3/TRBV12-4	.	TGTGCCAGCAGTTTCCTGACAGGGCCCTCCGGGGAGCTGTTTTTT	CASSFLTGPSGELFF
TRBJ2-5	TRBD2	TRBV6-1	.	TGTGCCAGCAGTGAAGGGGGGGGAGCCCAGACCCGGTACTTC	CASSEGGGAQTRYF
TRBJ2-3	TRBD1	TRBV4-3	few	TGCGCCAGCAGCCGCTTAACAGGGGGATACACAGATACGCAGTATTTT	CASSRLTGGYTDTQYF
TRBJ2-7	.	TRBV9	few	TGTGCCAGCAGCGTAGCCTCAGACTCCTACGAGCAGTACTTC	CASSVASDSYEQYF
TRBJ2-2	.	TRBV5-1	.	TGCGCCAGCAGCTTGACGCGCGCCGCCGGGGAGCTGTTTTTT	CASSLTRAAGELFF
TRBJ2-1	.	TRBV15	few	TGTGCCACCAGCAGAGAGGGGACTTCTTACAATGAGCAGTTCTTC	CATSREGTSYNEQFF
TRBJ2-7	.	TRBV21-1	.	TGTGCCAGCAACCCCCGGACAGGGGTCCACGAGCAGTACTTC	CASNPRTGVHEQYF
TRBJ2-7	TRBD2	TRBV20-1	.	TGCAGTGCTAGAGAGATTACTAGCGGGAGCTACGAGCAGTACTTC	CSAREITSGSYEQYF
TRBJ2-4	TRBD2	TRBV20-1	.	TGCAGTGCCCAAATCCGACTAGCGGGAATGGGAGCCAAAAACATTCAGTACTTC	CSAQIRLAGMGAKNIQYF
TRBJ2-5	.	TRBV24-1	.	TGTGCCACCAGTGACGAGGGGGAACGGTACAATGAGCAGTACTTC	CATSDEGERYNEQYF
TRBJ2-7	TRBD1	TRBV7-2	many	TGTGCCAGCAGCTTCCGGGGGACAGGGTTAAACGAGCAGTACTTC	CASSFRGTGLNEQYF
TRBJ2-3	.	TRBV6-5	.	TGTGCCACGCAGGATACGCAGTATTTT	CATQDTQYF
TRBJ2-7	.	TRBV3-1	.	TGTGCCAGCAGCCAATCTTGGGCCAGCTACGAGCAGTACTTC	CASSQSWASYEQYF
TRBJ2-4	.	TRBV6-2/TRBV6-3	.	TGTGCCAGCAGTTACTCGCGCCTAGTCAACATTCAGTACTTC	CASSYSRLVNIQYF
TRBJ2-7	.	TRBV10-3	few	TGTGCCATCAGTGGGGGGTCCCTCTACGAGCAGTACTTC	CAISGGSLYEQYF
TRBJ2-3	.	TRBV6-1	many	TGTGCCAGCAGTGATGCCCGGCGGAATACGCAGTATTTT	CASSDARRNTQYF
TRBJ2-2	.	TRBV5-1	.	TGCGCCAGCAGCTCCCTTAGCGTGAACACCGGGGAGCTGTTTTTT	CASSSLSVNTGELFF
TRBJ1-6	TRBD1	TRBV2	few	TGTGCCAGCAGTCTGGACAGGGGTTATTCACCCCTCCACTTT	CASSLDRGYSPLHF
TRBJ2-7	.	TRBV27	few	TGTGCCAGCAGTCTCAGGGGGGGGACCTACGAGCAGTACTTC	CASSLRGGTYEQYF